This paragraph covers one TCR beta chain sequence. The sample is drawn from a study of early T cells in non-severe SARS-CoV-2 infection. Each CDR3 protein is one row after TCRdb ran MiXCR on the 5' RACE reads. This sample has roughly 66,000 distinct CDR3 sequences; roughly 10% occur once, and the top ten carry 3.2%. There are 12 residues in the CDR3. The germline V and J ends were trimmed by 3 bases and 3 bases, with 8 bases remaining between them. Germline CDR1 DFQATT, CDR2 SNEGSKA (reference sequence). The rearrangement links TRBV20-1 to TRBJ1-1; D is possibly TRBD1 (6 bases). The specimen was whole blood. The source of this sequence is an adult who was a healthcare worker with PCR-confirmed SARS-CoV-2 infection or an uninfected control (not recorded which). CDR3 in amino acids: CSASGGHTEAFF. As DNA, the CDR3 is TGCAGTGCTAGCGGGGGGCACACTGAAGCTTTCTTT.